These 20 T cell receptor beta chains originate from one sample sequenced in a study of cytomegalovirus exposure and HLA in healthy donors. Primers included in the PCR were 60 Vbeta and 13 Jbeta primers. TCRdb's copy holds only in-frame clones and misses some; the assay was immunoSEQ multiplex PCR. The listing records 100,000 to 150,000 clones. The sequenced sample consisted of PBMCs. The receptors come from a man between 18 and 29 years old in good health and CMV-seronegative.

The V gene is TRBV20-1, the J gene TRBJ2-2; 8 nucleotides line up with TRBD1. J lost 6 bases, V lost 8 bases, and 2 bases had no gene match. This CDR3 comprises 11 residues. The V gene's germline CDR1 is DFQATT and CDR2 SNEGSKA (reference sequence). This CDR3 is CSTRGPGELFF. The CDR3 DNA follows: TGCAGTACCAGGGGGCCCGGGGAGCTGTTTTTT.

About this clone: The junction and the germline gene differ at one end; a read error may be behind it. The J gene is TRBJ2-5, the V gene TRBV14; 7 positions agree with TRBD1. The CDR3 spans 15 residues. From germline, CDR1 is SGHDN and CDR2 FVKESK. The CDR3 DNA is TGTGCCAGCAGCCCCGGGACAGCCCTTTTGGAGATCCAGTACTTC. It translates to CASSPGTALLEIQYF.

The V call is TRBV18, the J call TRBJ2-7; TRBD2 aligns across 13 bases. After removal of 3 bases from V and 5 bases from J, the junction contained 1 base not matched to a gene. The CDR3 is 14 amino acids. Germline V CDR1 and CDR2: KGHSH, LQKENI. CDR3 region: CASSPGLAGNEQYF. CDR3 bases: TGTGCCAGCTCACCGGGACTAGCGGGAAACGAGCAGTACTTC.

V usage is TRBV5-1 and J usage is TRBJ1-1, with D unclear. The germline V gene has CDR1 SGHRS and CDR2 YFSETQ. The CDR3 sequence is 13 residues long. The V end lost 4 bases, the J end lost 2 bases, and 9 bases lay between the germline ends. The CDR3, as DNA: TGCGCCAGCAGCCTGGATACAAACACTGAAGCTTTCTTT. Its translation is CASSLDTNTEAFF.

In nucleotides, the CDR3 is TGCGCCAGCAGCTTTGGGACAGGGGGCGCAACTAATGAAAAACTGTTTTTT. Amino acid sequence: CASSFGTGGATNEKLFF. The gene calls are TRBV5-1 and TRBJ1-4, with 12 bases lining up with TRBD1. The CDR3 loop spans 17 amino acids. The germline V gene has CDR1 SGHRS and CDR2 YFSETQ. V lost 2 bases and J lost 0; bases outside the gene matches: 2.

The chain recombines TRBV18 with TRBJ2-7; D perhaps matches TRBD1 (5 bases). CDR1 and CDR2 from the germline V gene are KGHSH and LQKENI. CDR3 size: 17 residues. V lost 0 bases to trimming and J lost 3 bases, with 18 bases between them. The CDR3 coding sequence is TGTGCCAGCTCACCACCAGTCCATGACAGATTGTTCTACGAGCAGTACTTC. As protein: CASSPPVHDRLFYEQYF.

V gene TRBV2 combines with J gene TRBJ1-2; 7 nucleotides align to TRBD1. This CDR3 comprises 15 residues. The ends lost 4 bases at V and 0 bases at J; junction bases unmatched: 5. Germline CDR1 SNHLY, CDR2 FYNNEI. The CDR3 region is CASSVGTAPNYGYTF. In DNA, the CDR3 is TGTGCCAGCAGTGTCGGGACAGCGCCTAACTATGGCTACACCTTC.

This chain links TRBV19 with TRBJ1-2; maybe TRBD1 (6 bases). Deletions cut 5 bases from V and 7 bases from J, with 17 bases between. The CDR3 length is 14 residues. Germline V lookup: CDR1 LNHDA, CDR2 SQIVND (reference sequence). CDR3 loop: CASSPRRGGGGYTF. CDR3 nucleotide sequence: TGTGCCAGTAGTCCGCGTAGGGGGGGCGGTGGCTACACCTTC.

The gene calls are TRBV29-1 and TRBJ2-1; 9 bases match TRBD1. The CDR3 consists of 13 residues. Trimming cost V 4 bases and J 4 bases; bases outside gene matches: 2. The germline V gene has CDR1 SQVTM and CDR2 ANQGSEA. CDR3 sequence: CSVGQGGYNEQFF. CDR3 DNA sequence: TGCAGCGTTGGACAGGGGGGGTACAATGAGCAGTTCTTC.

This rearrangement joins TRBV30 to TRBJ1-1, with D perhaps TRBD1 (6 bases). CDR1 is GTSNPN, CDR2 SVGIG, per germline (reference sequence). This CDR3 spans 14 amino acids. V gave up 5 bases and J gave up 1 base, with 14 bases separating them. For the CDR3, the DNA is TGTGCCTGGGTCCGGGACAACGAGAACACTGAAGCTTTCTTT. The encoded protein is CAWVRDNENTEAFF.

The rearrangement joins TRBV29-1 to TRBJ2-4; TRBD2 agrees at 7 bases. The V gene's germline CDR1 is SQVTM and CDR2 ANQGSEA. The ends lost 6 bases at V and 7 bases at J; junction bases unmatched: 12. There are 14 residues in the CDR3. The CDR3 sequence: CSVHFGRERNIQYF. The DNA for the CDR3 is TGCAGCGTACACTTTGGGCGGGAGCGGAACATTCAGTACTTC.

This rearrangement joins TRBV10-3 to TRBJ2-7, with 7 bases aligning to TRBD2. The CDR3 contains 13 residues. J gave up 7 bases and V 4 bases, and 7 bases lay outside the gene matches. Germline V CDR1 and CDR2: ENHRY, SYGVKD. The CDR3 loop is CAISGLAVGEQYF. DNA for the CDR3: TGTGCCATCAGTGGGCTAGCGGTGGGGGAGCAGTACTTC.

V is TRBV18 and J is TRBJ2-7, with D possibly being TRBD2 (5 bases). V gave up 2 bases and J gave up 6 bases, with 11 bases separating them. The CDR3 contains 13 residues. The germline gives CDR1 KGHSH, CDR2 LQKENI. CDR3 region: CASSPTEGVEQYF. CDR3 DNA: TGTGCCAGCTCACCAACTGAGGGAGTCGAGCAGTACTTC.

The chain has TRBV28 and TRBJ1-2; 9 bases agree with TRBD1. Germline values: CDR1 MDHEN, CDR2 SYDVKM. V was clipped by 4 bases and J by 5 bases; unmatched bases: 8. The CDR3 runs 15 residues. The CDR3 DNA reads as TGTGCCAGCAGTTACCCGGACAGGGGTTGGTATGGCTACACCTTC. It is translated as CASSYPDRGWYGYTF.

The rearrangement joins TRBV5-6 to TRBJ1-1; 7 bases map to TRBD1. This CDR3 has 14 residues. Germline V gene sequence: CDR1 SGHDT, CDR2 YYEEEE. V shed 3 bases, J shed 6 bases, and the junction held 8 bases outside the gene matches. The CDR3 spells CASSSGQLGAEAFF. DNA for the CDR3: TGTGCCAGCAGCTCGGGACAGCTGGGGGCTGAAGCTTTCTTT.

The CDR3 nucleotides read TGTGCCAGCAGCTTGGACTACGAGGAGGTAAGAAGCAATCAGCCCCAGCATTTT. It is translated as CASSLDYEEVRSNQPQHF. The gene calls are TRBV5-5 and TRBJ1-5; D not resolved. The germline CDR1 and CDR2 sequences are SGHKS and YYEKEE (reference sequence). The CDR3 has 18 amino acids. The V end lost 0 bases, the J end lost 1 base, and 17 bases lay between the germline ends.

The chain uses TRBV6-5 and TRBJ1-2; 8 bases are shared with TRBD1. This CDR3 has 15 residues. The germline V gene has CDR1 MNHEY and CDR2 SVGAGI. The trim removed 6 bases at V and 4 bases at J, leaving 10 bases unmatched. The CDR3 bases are TGTGCCAGCAGCCGACTAGGACAGGGACCCTATGGCTACACCTTC. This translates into CASSRLGQGPYGYTF.

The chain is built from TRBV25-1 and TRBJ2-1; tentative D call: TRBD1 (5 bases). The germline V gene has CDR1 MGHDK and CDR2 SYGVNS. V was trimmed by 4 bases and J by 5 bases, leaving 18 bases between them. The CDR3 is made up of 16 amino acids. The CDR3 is CASSGHISGKNNEQFF. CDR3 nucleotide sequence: TGTGCCAGCAGTGGACATATCTCAGGGAAGAACAATGAGCAGTTCTTC.

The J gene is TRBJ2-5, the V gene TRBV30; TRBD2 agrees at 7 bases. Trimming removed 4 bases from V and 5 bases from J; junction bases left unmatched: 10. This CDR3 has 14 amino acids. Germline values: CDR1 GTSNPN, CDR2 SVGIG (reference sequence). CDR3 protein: CAWNKGGVGETQYF. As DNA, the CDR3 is TGTGCCTGGAACAAGGGAGGGGTGGGCGAGACCCAGTACTTC.

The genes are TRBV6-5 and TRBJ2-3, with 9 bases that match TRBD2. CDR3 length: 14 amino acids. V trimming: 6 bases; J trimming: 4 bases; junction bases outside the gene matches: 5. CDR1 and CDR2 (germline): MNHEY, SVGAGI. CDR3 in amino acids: CASRLSGGPDTQYF. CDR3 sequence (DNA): TGTGCCAGCAGGCTTAGCGGGGGCCCAGATACGCAGTATTTT.